The entry that follows covers one TCR beta chain sequence. This entry belongs to a study of blood T cell repertoires in COVID-19. Background on the study: Sites in the United States, Italy and Spain provided acute and convalescent COVID-19 samples.

Germline lookup yields CDR1 SEHNR and CDR2 FQNEAQ (reference sequence). V gave up 3 bases and J gave up 6 bases, with 13 bases separating them. CDR3 length equals 14 residues. Authors' data handling: Reference gene primers were amplified, and this amplification served to estimate nucleated cell counts. Here immunoSEQ multiplex PCR was the method, and the copy in TCRdb shows in-frame clones only, minus some. The DNA gave D and trimming, while V, J and clone size come from that table. The data show about 210,000 clones, with less than 85% seen just once and approximately 7.2% held by the top ten. This receptor was obtained from a woman aged 70 to 79 with acute or convalescent COVID-19. The chain couples TRBV7-9 to TRBJ2-3; no firm D call. Sequencing was carried out using peripheral blood. The chain's CDR3 is CASSFTTPPDTQYF. DNA of the CDR3: TGTGCCAGCAGCTTTACCACTCCCCCCGATACGCAGTATTTT. Drawing the rest from reference TRBV7-9 and TRBJ2-3, the complete variable domain is DTGVSQNPRHKITKRGQNVTFRCDPISEHNRLYWYRQTLGQGPEFLTYFQNEAQLEKSRLLSDRFSAERPKGSFSTLEIQRTEQGDSAMYLCASSFTTPPDTQYFGPGTRLTVL.